A selection of T cell receptor beta chains follows, all from one sample in a study of OX40 agonist ivuxolimab in advanced cancers. Measured with immunoSEQ multiplex PCR; TCRdb has only the in-frame clones, and not every one. The sample contains about 22,000 clones, over 75% of which appear only once. The sequencing here drew on CD4+ or CD8+ T cells sorted from blood, taken in a trial of the OX40 agonist ivuxolimab. The receptors stem from an adult with an advanced solid tumor such as melanoma, head and neck, liver or kidney cancer. The CDR3 runs from the conserved cysteine through the conserved F or W. The D gene is left open where the match is weak. Part of the rows lack a size; the others show once, few, many or a class for expanded clones.

V	J	size	D	CDR3	DNA
TRBV4-3	TRBJ1-2	.	.	CASSQGLTRSGMSGYTF	TGCGCCAGCAGCCAAGGTTTGACCCGGTCTGGTATGAGTGGCTACACCTTC
TRBV29-1	TRBJ1-2	.	.	CSVVTGAGGYTF	TGCAGCGTTGTCACCGGGGCAGGGGGCTACACCTTC
TRBV7-2	TRBJ2-7	.	.	CASSLGWGDPYEQYF	TGTGCCAGCAGCTTAGGATGGGGGGATCCCTACGAGCAGTACTTC
TRBV30	TRBJ2-7	.	.	CAWSVEGGSYEQYF	TGTGCCTGGAGTGTTGAGGGGGGGTCCTACGAGCAGTACTTC
TRBV11-1	TRBJ2-7	.	.	CASSPRMTGNYEQYF	TGTGCCAGCAGCCCCAGGATGACGGGGAACTACGAGCAGTACTTC
TRBV5-3	TRBJ2-1	.	.	CASSYGTGGEQFF	TGTGCCAGCAGCTACGGGACTGGGGGTGAGCAGTTCTTC
TRBV9	TRBJ1-1	.	TRBD1	CASSVGWDRGRVNTEAFF	TGTGCCAGCAGCGTAGGGTGGGACAGGGGGCGCGTGAACACTGAAGCTTTCTTT
TRBV7-3	TRBJ2-1	.	.	CASSLNPGLADDEQFF	TGTGCCAGCAGCTTAAATCCGGGCCTGGCGGACGACGAGCAGTTCTTC
TRBV6-5	TRBJ1-6	once	TRBD1	CASSYSSTGGNSPLHF	TGTGCCAGCAGTTACTCGAGTACAGGGGGTAATTCACCCCTCCACTTT
TRBV5-1	TRBJ2-7	.	.	CASSSHETRVHEQYF	TGCGCCAGCAGCTCCCACGAGACGAGGGTCCACGAGCAGTACTTC
TRBV9	TRBJ2-7	.	.	CASSGTKGGLSGEQYF	TGTGCCAGCAGCGGGACGAAGGGGGGGCTCTCGGGAGAGCAGTACTTC
TRBV4-1	TRBJ2-3	once	.	CASSTRLEDTQYF	TGCGCCAGCAGCACCCGGCTGGAAGATACGCAGTATTTT
TRBV9	TRBJ1-6	once	TRBD1	CASSPVGQRYNSPLHF	TGTGCCAGCAGCCCCGTGGGACAGAGATATAATTCACCCCTCCACTTT
TRBV5-8	TRBJ2-1	.	TRBD1	CASSKDRVGFF	TGTGCCAGCAGCAAGGACAGGGTCGGTTTCTTC
TRBV30	TRBJ2-5	.	.	CAWSGTKETQYF	TGTGCCTGGAGCGGGACCAAAGAGACCCAGTACTTC
TRBV7-9	TRBJ2-7	few	TRBD1	CASSHPGQGSYEQYF	TGTGCCAGCAGCCATCCGGGACAGGGTTCGTACGAGCAGTACTTC
TRBV4-3	TRBJ2-7	.	TRBD1	CASGQGYEQYF	TGCGCCAGTGGACAGGGTTACGAGCAGTACTTC
TRBV20-1	TRBJ1-2	.	TRBD1	CSARGQDGYTF	TGCAGTGCTCGTGGACAGGACGGCTACACCTTC
TRBV19	TRBJ2-3	.	TRBD1	CASSIAGGFTDTQYF	TGTGCCAGTAGTATCGCAGGGGGTTTCACAGATACGCAGTATTTT
TRBV6-6	TRBJ2-5	.	TRBD1	CASLLGGQGERETQYF	TGTGCCAGCTTGCTCGGGGGACAGGGGGAGAGAGAGACCCAGTACTTC
TRBV5-8	TRBJ2-7	medium-sized	.	CASPPWDGHSYEQYF	TGTGCCAGCCCCCCCTGGGACGGACACTCCTACGAGCAGTACTTC
TRBV7-2	TRBJ1-1	once	.	CASSLVSQGPKAFF	TGTGCCAGCAGCTTGGTTTCACAGGGCCCTAAAGCTTTCTTT
TRBV7-2	TRBJ2-7	.	.	CASSLLLAYEQYF	TGTGCCAGCAGCTTATTGCTCGCGTACGAGCAGTACTTC
TRBV6-5	TRBJ2-7	.	TRBD1	CASSPGDSSSYEQYF	TGTGCCAGCAGTCCCGGGGACAGTAGCTCCTACGAGCAGTACTTC
TRBV10-3	TRBJ2-3	.	.	CAISESASLADTQYF	TGTGCCATCAGTGAGTCTGCTAGCCTCGCAGATACGCAGTATTTT
TRBV9	TRBJ2-4	.	TRBD2	CASSPQGGGKNIQYF	TGTGCCAGCAGCCCCCAAGGCGGGGGGAAAAACATTCAGTACTTC
TRBV9	TRBJ2-1	.	.	CASSPSRGRAYNEQFF	TGTGCCAGCAGCCCCTCGAGGGGGAGGGCCTACAATGAGCAGTTCTTC
TRBV6-5	TRBJ2-7	.	.	CASSPGPNYEQYF	TGTGCCAGCAGTCCGGGACCGAACTACGAGCAGTACTTC
TRBV6-5	TRBJ1-4	.	TRBD1	CASTGGGSEKLFF	TGTGCCAGCACCGGAGGGGGCTCTGAAAAACTGTTTTTT
TRBV19	TRBJ2-1	.	TRBD2	CASSLRSGAEQFF	TGTGCCAGTAGTCTCCGTAGCGGGGCTGAGCAGTTCTTC
TRBV19	TRBJ2-1	.	.	CASSYGVLSNEQFF	TGTGCCAGTAGTTACGGAGTTCTCTCAAATGAGCAGTTCTTC
TRBV5-1	TRBJ2-7	.	TRBD2	CASSWGSGGFYEQYF	TGCGCCAGCAGCTGGGGGAGCGGGGGGTTCTACGAGCAGTACTTC
TRBV4-3	TRBJ1-5	.	.	CASSQDSFSNQPQHF	TGCGCCAGCAGCCAAGACAGCTTTAGCAATCAGCCCCAGCATTTT
TRBV9	TRBJ1-4	.	.	CASSVDTFRNEKLFF	TGTGCCAGCAGCGTAGACACGTTCCGCAATGAAAAACTGTTTTTT
TRBV4-2	TRBJ1-1	.	.	CASSQETGRVGWAFF	TGTGCCAGCAGCCAAGAAACAGGTCGGGTCGGTTGGGCTTTCTTT
TRBV5-8	TRBJ1-6	.	.	CASSPQGYNSPLHF	TGTGCCAGCTCGCCACAGGGCTATAATTCACCCCTCCACTTT
TRBV18	TRBJ1-4	.	TRBD1	CASSSSGRGLAEKLFF	TGTGCCAGCTCGTCCTCGGGCAGGGGGCTCGCTGAAAAACTGTTTTTT
TRBV5-1	TRBJ2-7	.	.	CASSLEADYEQYF	TGCGCCAGCAGCTTGGAGGCAGACTACGAGCAGTACTTC
TRBV9	TRBJ2-3	.	TRBD1	CASSVRRDSSTDTQYF	TGTGCCAGCAGCGTCCGCCGGGACAGTAGCACAGATACGCAGTATTTT
TRBV20-1	TRBJ1-2	.	.	CSAGPPTGYTF	TGCAGTGCTGGTCCCCCCACGGGCTACACCTTC
TRBV4-1	TRBJ1-2	.	TRBD1	CASSPNRQGGYGYTF	TGCGCCAGCAGCCCAAACAGACAGGGGGGCTATGGCTACACCTTC
TRBV6-6	TRBJ2-7	.	TRBD1	CASSYPGQGITYEQYF	TGTGCCAGCAGTTACCCCGGACAGGGAATCACCTACGAGCAGTACTTC
TRBV29-1	TRBJ1-2	few	TRBD1	CSVQGGTNYGYTF	TGCAGCGTTCAGGGGGGAACTAACTATGGCTACACCTTC
TRBV7-9	TRBJ2-1	few	.	CASSLEQGWNEQFF	TGTGCCAGCAGCTTAGAACAGGGATGGAATGAGCAGTTCTTC
TRBV4-3	TRBJ1-4	.	TRBD1	CASSQESGGTGFEKLFF	TGCGCCAGCAGCCAAGAGTCTGGTGGGACAGGGTTTGAAAAACTGTTTTTT
TRBV19	TRBJ2-2	.	.	CASSISTGIGELFF	TGTGCCAGTAGTATCAGCACAGGGATCGGGGAGCTGTTTTTT
TRBV13	TRBJ2-7	.	.	CASSSRTNEQYF	TGTGCCAGCAGCTCCAGGACTAACGAGCAGTACTTC
TRBV30	TRBJ1-1	.	.	CAWSFVGGASAHTEAFF	TGTGCCTGGAGTTTCGTGGGGGGTGCATCGGCGCACACTGAAGCTTTCTTT
TRBV19	TRBJ2-1	.	.	CASSIVHRQGEQFF	TGTGCCAGTAGTATCGTTCACCGTCAAGGGGAGCAGTTCTTC
TRBV19	TRBJ1-1	.	TRBD1	CASSTGTGWTEAFF	TGTGCCAGTAGTACCGGGACAGGGTGGACTGAAGCTTTCTTT
TRBV30	TRBJ1-2	.	.	CAVGTLFYGYTF	TGTGCCGTAGGGACCCTGTTCTATGGCTACACCTTC
TRBV30	TRBJ2-7	.	.	CAWIGPPRDEQYF	TGTGCCTGGATCGGACCACCGCGGGACGAGCAGTACTTC
TRBV7-9	TRBJ2-7	.	TRBD1	CASSLKGGQAIYEQYF	TGTGCCAGCAGCTTAAAAGGGGGACAGGCGATCTACGAGCAGTACTTC
TRBV7-6	TRBJ2-2	.	.	CASSLAPSAGELFF	TGTGCCAGCAGCTTAGCCCCTAGCGCAGGGGAGCTGTTTTTT
TRBV11-2	TRBJ1-2	.	.	CASSLGGDYGYTF	TGTGCCAGCAGCTTGGGAGGGGACTATGGCTACACCTTC
TRBV5-5	TRBJ2-1	.	TRBD2	CASSLGGSSGNEQFF	TGTGCCAGCAGCTTGGGGGGGTCTAGCGGTAATGAGCAGTTCTTC
TRBV6-5	TRBJ2-3	.	TRBD2	CAGGRGGTDTQYF	TGTGCCGGAGGGCGGGGGGGCACAGATACGCAGTATTTT
TRBV4-1	TRBJ2-7	once	.	CASSTGLNSYEQYF	TGTGCCAGCAGCACAGGACTCAATTCCTACGAGCAGTACTTC
TRBV7-9	TRBJ2-5	.	TRBD1	CASSLGWGDRALQETQYF	TGTGCCAGCAGCTTAGGATGGGGGGACAGGGCACTCCAAGAGACCCAGTACTTC